Listed below are T cell receptor beta chains from one sample, sequenced in a study of blood T cell repertoires in COVID-19. Sequencing used immunoSEQ multiplex PCR; TCRdb keeps in-frame clones, though not all of them. The repertoire holds more than 300,000 clones, with around 87% as singletons. The sample comprised peripheral blood. The source of these receptors is a woman aged 25 to 45 with COVID-19, enrolled during active disease. Both conserved end residues are part of each CDR3. D genes are given only for firm matches. Clone sizes are given selectively: once, few, many, or a class where the clone is expanded.

J gene | D gene | V gene | clone size | CDR3 DNA | CDR3 protein
TRBJ1-5 | TRBD1 | TRBV9 | - | TGTGCCAGCAGCGCGGGACAGGGGGCCCTCAATCAGCCCCAGCATTTT | CASSAGQGALNQPQHF
TRBJ1-2 | - | TRBV9 | once | TGTGCCAGCAGCGTAGGCAGGGGCGCGGGCTATGGCTACACCTTC | CASSVGRGAGYGYTF
TRBJ1-5 | - | TRBV30 | - | TGTGCCTGGAGTCAGGGTCAGCCCGGCCAGCCCCAGCATTTT | CAWSQGQPGQPQHF
TRBJ2-5 | - | TRBV9 | - | TGTGCCAGCAGCCCCTGGGCAGCTCAAGAGACCCAGTACTTC | CASSPWAAQETQYF
TRBJ1-5 | - | TRBV6-1 | - | TGTGCCAGCAGTGAGGGGGGGAATCAGCCCCAGCATTTT | CASSEGGNQPQHF
TRBJ2-7 | - | TRBV7-2 | once | TGTGCCAGCAGCTTCGAGCCCCACGAGCAGTACTTC | CASSFEPHEQYF
TRBJ2-2 | - | TRBV3-1/TRBV3-2 | - | TGTGCCAGCAGCTCACAAAGCGGGGAGCTGTTTTTT | CASSSQSGELFF
TRBJ2-3 | - | TRBV19 | - | TGTGCCAGTAGTCCTAACACAGATACGCAGTATTTT | CASSPNTDTQYF
TRBJ1-1 | - | TRBV29-1 | few | TGCAGCGTTGAAAAATATAACACTGAAGCTTTCTTT | CSVEKYNTEAFF
TRBJ1-1 | TRBD1 | TRBV6-5 | - | TGTGCCAGCAGTTACTCTAGGGACAGGGCTGAAGCTTTCTTT | CASSYSRDRAEAFF
TRBJ2-1 | - | TRBV7-2 | - | TGTGCCAGCAGCCTACTTTACAATGAGCAGTTCTTC | CASSLLYNEQFF
TRBJ1-2 | TRBD1 | TRBV2 | - | TGTGCCAGCACCTTGACAGGGGGCGGCTATGGCTACACCTTC | CASTLTGGGYGYTF
TRBJ2-2 | TRBD2 | TRBV9 | - | TGTGCCAGCAGCGTAGCTACGGGACTAGCGACCGGGGAGCTGTTTTTT | CASSVATGLATGELFF
TRBJ1-2 | TRBD1 | TRBV12-3/TRBV12-4 | - | TGTGCCAGCAGTGGACAGGGGCCCTATGGCTACACCTTC | CASSGQGPYGYTF
TRBJ2-7 | TRBD2 | TRBV28 | - | TGTGCCAGCAGATCCCCTAGCGGGAGCTACGAGCAGTACTTC | CASRSPSGSYEQYF
TRBJ2-7 | TRBD2 | TRBV7-9 | - | TGTGCCAGCAGCCGGTTCCAGGGACTAGACACCCACGAGCAGTACTTC | CASSRFQGLDTHEQYF
TRBJ1-1 | - | TRBV5-5 | - | TGTGCCAGCAGCCCCCGAGAGGGGAGGGTCCTTCTACGGAACACTGAAGCTTTCTTT | CASSPREGRVLLRNTEAFF
TRBJ2-7 | - | TRBV6-5 | - | TGTGCCAGCAGTTACTTTCCAGGCCCATCCTACGAGCAGTACTTC | CASSYFPGPSYEQYF
TRBJ1-6 | - | TRBV21-1 | few | TGTGCCAGCAGCTCCCGGACAGATCGAAATTCACCCCTCCACTTT | CASSSRTDRNSPLHF
TRBJ2-4 | TRBD1 | TRBV6-1 | - | TGTGCCAGCAGTGAAAGGGGACAGAGAAACATTCAGTACTTC | CASSERGQRNIQYF
TRBJ1-2 | - | TRBV4-3 | - | TGCGCCAGCAGCCACGATAAACAGGGCTCCTATGGCTACACCTTC | CASSHDKQGSYGYTF
TRBJ1-2 | TRBD1 | TRBV6-5 | - | TGTGCCAGCAGCTCAGGGACAGTCTATGGCTACACCTTC | CASSSGTVYGYTF
TRBJ1-1 | TRBD1 | TRBV30 | - | TGTGCCTGGGGAAAACAGGGGATCGGCACTGAAGCTTTCTTT | CAWGKQGIGTEAFF
TRBJ2-7 | TRBD2 | TRBV11-2 | - | TGTGCCAGCCGGCCTAGCGGAGCCTACGAGCAGTACTTC | CASRPSGAYEQYF
TRBJ1-4 | - | TRBV5-6 | - | TGTGCCAGCAGCTTGTCCCCGGACAGTAATGAAAAACTGTTTTTT | CASSLSPDSNEKLFF
TRBJ2-1 | TRBD2 | TRBV9 | - | TGTACCAGCAGCCCGGACCCCTCGCTAGCGGGAGCCTACAATGAGCAGTTCTTC | CTSSPDPSLAGAYNEQFF
TRBJ1-5 | TRBD1 | TRBV10-3 | few | TGTGCCATCAGTGAGTCGGACAGGGGGCAGCCCCAGCATTTT | CAISESDRGQPQHF
TRBJ2-7 | TRBD2 | TRBV19 | few | TGTGCCAGGACTAGCGGGAGGGATGACGCCTACGAGCAGTACTTC | CARTSGRDDAYEQYF
TRBJ2-3 | TRBD2 | TRBV11-1 | - | TGTGCCAGCAGCTTAGGAGCGGGAGGGCCAGGAGATACGCAGTATTTT | CASSLGAGGPGDTQYF
TRBJ2-7 | TRBD2 | TRBV2 | - | TGTGCCATCCTTACTAAACTAGCGGGAGTATCCGAGCAGTACTTC | CAILTKLAGVSEQYF
TRBJ2-2 | - | TRBV7-3 | - | TGTGCCAGCAGCCCTTCCGGGACTCAGGCCGGGGAGCTGTTTTTT | CASSPSGTQAGELFF
TRBJ1-6 | - | TRBV5-1 | - | TGCGCCAGCAGCTTTCAGGGTGGTAATTCACCCCTCCACTTT | CASSFQGGNSPLHF
TRBJ1-1 | TRBD1 | TRBV19 | - | TGTGCCAGTAGTATATTAGACAGGGAGAACACTGAAGCTTTCTTT | CASSILDRENTEAFF
TRBJ1-4 | - | TRBV18 | - | TGTGCCAGCTCACCGCGGGGGGCGGAAGAAAAACTGTTTTTT | CASSPRGAEEKLFF
TRBJ2-1 | TRBD2 | TRBV27 | - | TGTGCCAGCAGCCCTACCCGACTAGCGGGAAACTACAATGAGCAGTTCTTC | CASSPTRLAGNYNEQFF
TRBJ2-3 | TRBD2 | TRBV7-6 | - | TGTGCCAGCAGCTTAGGCGCTACTAGCGGGCAAGATACGCAGTATTTT | CASSLGATSGQDTQYF
TRBJ2-3 | - | TRBV19 | - | TGTGCCAGTAGTTCACGGGACACCGGGAAGGATACGCAGTATTTT | CASSSRDTGKDTQYF
TRBJ2-7 | TRBD2 | TRBV5-6 | - | TGTGCCAGCAGCTTTGCCGGGAGGGACTCCTACGAGCAGTACTTC | CASSFAGRDSYEQYF
TRBJ2-2 | - | TRBV5-1 | - | TGCGCCAGCAGCACGACAGTCACCGGGGAGCTGTTTTTT | CASSTTVTGELFF
TRBJ1-4 | - | TRBV2 | few | TGTGCCAGCCGGCGGACTAATGAAAAACTGTTTTTT | CASRRTNEKLFF
TRBJ2-1 | - | TRBV2 | - | TGTGCCAGCTCCAGTACGAGGGATGAGCAGTTCTTC | CASSSTRDEQFF
TRBJ2-2 | - | TRBV10-3 | once | TGTGCCACGGGCGGGGTTGATGCCACCGGGGAGCTGTTTTTT | CATGGVDATGELFF